This T cell receptor (beta chain) was identified during a study of PD-1 blockade in classical Hodgkin lymphoma. Study-wide points: Complete responders possessed baseline diversity comparable to newly diagnosed patients. Diversity in CD4+ TCRs, unlike that measured in CD8+ TCRs, had risen significantly by C4D1.

The J segment lost 7 bases and the V segment lost 6 bases, leaving 7 bases of the junction unmatched. The CDR3 is 15 amino acids. Germline V CDR1 and CDR2: MNHNS, SASEGT. The repertoire was sequenced with immunoSEQ multiplex PCR; TCRdb's copy has only in-frame clones and lacks some. The data hold approximately 100,000 clones, with 80% to 90% observed a single time. With no exception, relapse followed autologous stem cell transplantation in all patients, and brentuximab vedotin exposure varied. Details on this clone: Its specificity is unknown.

V gene TRBV6-1 combines with J gene TRBJ2-1, with 12 bases aligning to TRBD2. This TCR was recovered from a human donor with classical Hodgkin lymphoma. The sequences come from peripheral blood mononuclear cells (PBMCs), collected before the second cycle of nivolumab. The CDR3 DNA is TGTGCCAGCAGGGACCTAGCGGGGGGGCCAAATGAGCAGTTCTTC. It specifies CASRDLAGGPNEQFF.